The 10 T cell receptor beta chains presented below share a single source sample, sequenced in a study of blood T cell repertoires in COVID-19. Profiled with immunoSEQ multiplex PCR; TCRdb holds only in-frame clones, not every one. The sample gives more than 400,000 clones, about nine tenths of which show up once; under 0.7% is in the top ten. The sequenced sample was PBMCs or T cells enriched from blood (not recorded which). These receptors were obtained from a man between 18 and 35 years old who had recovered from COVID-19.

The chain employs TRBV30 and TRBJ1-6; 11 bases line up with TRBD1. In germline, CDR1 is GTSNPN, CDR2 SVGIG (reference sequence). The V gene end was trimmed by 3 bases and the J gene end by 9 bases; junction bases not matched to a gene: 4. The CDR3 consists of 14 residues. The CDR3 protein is CAWSSGTGGSPLHF. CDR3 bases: TGTGCCTGGAGCTCCGGGACAGGGGGTTCACCCCTCCACTTT.

Here the CDR3 reads CASSPTGTETQYF. DNA of the CDR3: TGTGCCAGCAGTCCGACAGGGACAGAGACCCAGTACTTC. The chain combines TRBV28 with TRBJ2-5; 7 bases line up with TRBD1. The germline gives CDR1 MDHEN, CDR2 SYDVKM. This CDR3 comprises 13 residues. The V and J ends lost 5 bases and 4 bases, in that order; junction bases with no gene match: 4.

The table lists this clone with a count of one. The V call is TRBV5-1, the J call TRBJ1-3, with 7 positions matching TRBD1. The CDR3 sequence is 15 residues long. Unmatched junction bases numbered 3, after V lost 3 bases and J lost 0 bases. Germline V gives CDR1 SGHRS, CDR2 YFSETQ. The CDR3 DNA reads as TGCGCCAGCAGCTCCGGGGACAGCTCTGGAAACACCATATATTTT. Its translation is CASSSGDSSGNTIYF.

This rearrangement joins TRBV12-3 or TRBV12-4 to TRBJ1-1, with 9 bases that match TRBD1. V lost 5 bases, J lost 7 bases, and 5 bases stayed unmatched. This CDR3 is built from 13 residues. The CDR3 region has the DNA TGTGCCAGCAGTCGACAGGGGGTCGGTGAAGCTTTCTTT. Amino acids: CASSRQGVGEAFF.

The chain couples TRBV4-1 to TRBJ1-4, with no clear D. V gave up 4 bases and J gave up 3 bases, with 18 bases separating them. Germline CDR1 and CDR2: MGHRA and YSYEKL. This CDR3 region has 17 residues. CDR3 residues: CASSREGPGSSNEKLFF. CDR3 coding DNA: TGCGCCAGCAGCCGAGAAGGACCGGGATCATCTAATGAAAAACTGTTTTTT.

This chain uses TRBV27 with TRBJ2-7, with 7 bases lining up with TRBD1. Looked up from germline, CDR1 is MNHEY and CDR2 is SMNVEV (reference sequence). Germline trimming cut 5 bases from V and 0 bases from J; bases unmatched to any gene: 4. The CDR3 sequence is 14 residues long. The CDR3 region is CASSPWTGSYEQYF. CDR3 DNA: TGTGCCAGCAGTCCATGGACAGGCTCCTACGAGCAGTACTTC.

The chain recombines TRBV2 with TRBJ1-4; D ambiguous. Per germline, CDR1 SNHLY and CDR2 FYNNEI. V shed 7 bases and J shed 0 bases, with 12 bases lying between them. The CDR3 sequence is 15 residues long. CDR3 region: CASTPTGSTNEKLFF. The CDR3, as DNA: TGTGCCAGCACCCCTACGGGTTCAACTAATGAAAAACTGTTTTTT.

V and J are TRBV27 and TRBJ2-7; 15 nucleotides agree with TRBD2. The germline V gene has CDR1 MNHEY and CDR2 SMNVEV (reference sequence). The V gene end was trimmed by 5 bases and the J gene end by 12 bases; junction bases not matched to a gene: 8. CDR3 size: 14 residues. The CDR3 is CASSLGTSGGMRYF. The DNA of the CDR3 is TGTGCCAGCAGTCTCGGGACTAGCGGGGGGATGCGGTACTTC.

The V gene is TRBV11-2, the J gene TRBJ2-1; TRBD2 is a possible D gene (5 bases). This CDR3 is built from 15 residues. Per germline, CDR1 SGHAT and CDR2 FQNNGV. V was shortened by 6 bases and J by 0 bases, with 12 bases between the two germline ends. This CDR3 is CASSSSGSSYNEQFF. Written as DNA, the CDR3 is TGTGCCAGCAGTTCAAGCGGAAGCTCCTACAATGAGCAGTTCTTC.

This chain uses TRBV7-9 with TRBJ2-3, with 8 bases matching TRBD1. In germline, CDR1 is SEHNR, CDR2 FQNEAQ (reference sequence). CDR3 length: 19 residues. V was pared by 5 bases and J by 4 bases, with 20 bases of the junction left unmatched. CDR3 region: CASSRRQGQGWGAPDTQYF. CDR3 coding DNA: TGTGCCAGCAGCAGAAGACAGGGGCAAGGGTGGGGAGCTCCAGATACGCAGTATTTT.